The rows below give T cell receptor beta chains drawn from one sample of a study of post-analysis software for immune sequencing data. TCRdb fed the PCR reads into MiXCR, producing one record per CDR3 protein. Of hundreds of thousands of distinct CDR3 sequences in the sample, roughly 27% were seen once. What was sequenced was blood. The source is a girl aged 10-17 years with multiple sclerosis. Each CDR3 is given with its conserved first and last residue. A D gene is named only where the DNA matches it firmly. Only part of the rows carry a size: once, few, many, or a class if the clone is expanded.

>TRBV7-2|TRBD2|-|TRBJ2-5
CASSPRLAGIKETQYF
TGTGCCAGCAGCCCACGACTAGCGGGAATTAAGGAGACCCAGTACTTC
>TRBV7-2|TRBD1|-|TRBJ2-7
CASSWYRGVGYEQYF
TGTGCCAGCAGCTGGTACAGGGGAGTGGGCTACGAGCAGTACTTC
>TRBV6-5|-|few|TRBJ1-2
CASSSRDGDYGYTF
TGTGCCAGCAGTTCCCGGGACGGTGACTATGGCTACACCTTC
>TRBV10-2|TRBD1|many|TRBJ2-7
CASSRTGGPYEQYF
TGCGCCAGCAGTCGGACAGGGGGTCCCTACGAGCAGTACTTC
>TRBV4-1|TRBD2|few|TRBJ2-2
CASSQGGRGVANTGELFF
TGCGCCAGCAGCCAAGGGGGCCGGGGGGTAGCGAACACCGGGGAGCTGTTTTTT
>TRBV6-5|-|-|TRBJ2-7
CASSPWTGTSEQYF
TGTGCCAGCAGTCCGTGGACTGGGACAAGCGAGCAGTACTTC
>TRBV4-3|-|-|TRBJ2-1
CASSQDRAPYNEQFF
TGCGCCAGCAGCCAAGATCGGGCTCCCTACAATGAGCAGTTCTTC
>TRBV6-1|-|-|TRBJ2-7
CASTRASGGIYEQYF
TGTGCCAGCACGAGGGCCTCAGGGGGGATATACGAGCAGTACTTC
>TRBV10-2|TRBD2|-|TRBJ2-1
CASIGGGSYNEQFF
TGCGCCAGCATCGGGGGGGGCTCCTACAATGAGCAGTTCTTC
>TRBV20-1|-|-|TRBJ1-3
CSAKAGAGNTIYF
TGCAGTGCTAAGGCAGGGGCTGGAAACACCATATATTTT
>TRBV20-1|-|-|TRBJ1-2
CSVKGGTYGYTF
TGCAGTGTCAAGGGGGGTACCTATGGCTACACCTTC
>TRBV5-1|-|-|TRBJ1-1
CASSLATMNTEAFF
TGCGCCAGCAGCTTGGCCACAATGAACACTGAAGCTTTCTTT
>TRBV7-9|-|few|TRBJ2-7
CASSLSVHEQYF
TGTGCCAGCAGCTTGTCGGTCCACGAGCAGTACTTC